The source of this TCR beta chain is a study of control samples from healthy donors and cancer patients. CDR1 is SGHRS and CDR2 is YFSETQ in the germline V gene. V dropped 4 bases and J dropped 8; count of bases not matched to a gene: 8. The CDR3 is 13 residues long. Clones were sequenced by immunoSEQ multiplex PCR, and TCRdb holds only the in-frame ones, with some missing. The table shows over 150,000 clones, with around 92% occurring only once. The gene calls are TRBV5-1 and TRBJ1-2, with 7 bases fitting TRBD1. Sequencing input: blood. The sequence came from a woman between 40 and 50 years old in good health. For the CDR3, the DNA is TGCGCCAGCAGCCACCCTCAGGGGGAGGGCTACACCTTC. This sequence encodes CASSHPQGEGYTF.